The 24 T cell receptor beta chains presented below share a single source sample, sequenced in a study of OX40 agonist ivuxolimab in advanced cancers. Profiled with immunoSEQ multiplex PCR; TCRdb holds only in-frame clones, not every one. The sample lists about 10,000 clones, roughly 71% seen once, with around a quarter in the top ten. Sequenced here: CD4+ or CD8+ T cells sorted from blood, sampled in a trial of the OX40 agonist ivuxolimab. Source of these receptors: an adult with an advanced solid tumor such as melanoma, head and neck, liver or kidney cancer.

The V and J genes are TRBV6-1 and TRBJ2-3, with 11 bases lining up with TRBD2. CDR1 MNHNS and CDR2 SASEGT come from the germline V gene. The CDR3 sequence is 18 residues long. Trimming took 3 bases from V and 2 from J; bases not matched to a gene: 10. In nucleotides, the CDR3 is TGTGCCAGCAGTGAGACCTTCGGGACTAGCGGACACACAGATACGCAGTATTTT. This sequence encodes CASSETFGTSGHTDTQYF.

This chain joins TRBV28 and TRBJ2-1, with D hard to call. From germline, CDR1 is MDHEN and CDR2 SYDVKM. Trimming shortened V by 5 bases and J by 8 bases, and 10 bases separated the two germline ends. This CDR3 has 12 amino acids. The CDR3 reads CASSLQRDEQFF. The CDR3 DNA reads TGTGCCAGCAGTCTACAGAGAGATGAGCAGTTCTTC.

The chain recombines TRBV15 with TRBJ2-5; 9 bases line up with TRBD2. The J call may be in error: the DNA end matches TRBJ2-7 better. The CDR3 has 18 amino acids. Germline V lookup: CDR1 LNHNV, CDR2 YYDKDF (reference sequence). The CDR3: CATSRDQLDSGSPYEQYF. CDR3 sequence (DNA): TGTGCCACCAGCAGAGATCAACTCGATAGCGGGAGCCCCTACGAGCAGTACTTC.

The chain combines TRBV19 with TRBJ2-1; the match to TRBD2 covers 13 bases. J gave up 4 bases and V 10 bases, and 10 bases lay outside the gene matches. The CDR3 totals 16 residues. Germline loops: CDR1 LNHDA, CDR2 SQIVND (reference sequence). CDR3 in amino acids: CAISTGTSGEYNEQFF. The DNA of the CDR3 is TGTGCCATCTCAACCGGGACTAGCGGGGAGTACAATGAGCAGTTCTTC.

The chain employs TRBV19 and TRBJ1-5; D remains ambiguous. Trimming removed 2 bases at V and 9 bases at J, with 17 bases between. Per the germline V gene, CDR1 is LNHDA and CDR2 is SQIVND (reference sequence). This CDR3 comprises 15 residues. CDR3 protein: CASSIIRLESGPQHF. The CDR3 coding sequence is TGTGCCAGTAGTATAATCCGTCTTGAATCAGGGCCCCAGCATTTT.

The chain employs TRBV11-2 and TRBJ2-1; the D gene is possibly TRBD2 (5 bases). The length of the CDR3 is 14 residues. V was pared by 5 bases and J by 4 bases, with 12 bases between. Germline-derived CDR1 and CDR2 are SGHAT and FQNNGV. The CDR3 nucleotides read TGTGCCAGCAGCCGAAACGGGAATTACAATGAGCAGTTCTTC. This gives the protein CASSRNGNYNEQFF.

The chain links TRBV19 to TRBJ1-3; D gene unclear. The CDR3 sequence is 15 residues long. Trimming shortened V by 3 bases and J by 3 bases, and 12 bases separated the two germline ends. CDR1 and CDR2 (germline): LNHDA, SQIVND (reference sequence). CDR3 sequence: CASSMPEAFGNTIYF. CDR3 sequence (DNA): TGTGCCAGTAGTATGCCGGAAGCGTTTGGAAACACCATATATTTT.

This clone has a single count. The V gene is TRBV6-6, the J gene TRBJ1-5; no definite D call. The V and J ends lost 6 bases and 2 bases respectively, with 17 bases between them. Germline values: CDR1 MNHNY, CDR2 SVGAGI (reference sequence). The CDR3 has 16 residues. CDR3 region: CASSPGNEVGNQPQHF. As DNA, the CDR3 is TGTGCCAGCAGCCCCGGAAACGAGGTCGGCAATCAGCCCCAGCATTTT.

This chain connects TRBV5-1 to TRBJ2-7; D may be TRBD2 (5 bases). CDR1 SGHRS and CDR2 YFSETQ come from the germline V gene. The V and J ends lost 5 bases and 7 bases respectively, with 16 bases between them. The CDR3 has 13 amino acids. CDR3 nucleotide sequence: TGCGCCAGCAGAAGTTCGGGGTCTGCGGAGCAGTACTTC. It yields the protein CASRSSGSAEQYF.

This clone showed up just a few times. This chain links TRBV2 with TRBJ2-7; D is perhaps TRBD1 (5 bases). Germline assignment: CDR1 SNHLY and CDR2 FYNNEI. V was pared by 8 bases and J by 2 bases, with 16 bases between. The CDR3 contains 14 residues. The CDR3 loop is CASGAGQGPYEQYF. In DNA, the CDR3 is TGTGCCAGCGGGGCCGGGCAGGGCCCCTACGAGCAGTACTTC.

This sequence joins TRBV4-1 and TRBJ2-5; maybe TRBD2 (5 bases). The DNA end favors TRBJ2-7, so the J call may be wrong. The CDR3 runs to 13 residues. Germline CDR1 and CDR2: MGHRA and YSYEKL. DNA for the CDR3: TGCGCCAGCAGCCAAGGGACGGGATACGAGCAGTACTTC. It translates to CASSQGTGYEQYF.

The V call is TRBV6-6, the J call TRBJ2-2; D gene unclear. CDR1 is MNHNY and CDR2 is SVGAGI in the germline V gene (reference sequence). The CDR3 consists of 14 residues. Trimming removed 2 bases at V and 4 bases at J, with 8 bases between. The chain's CDR3 is CASSYRPITGELFF. CDR3 coding DNA: TGTGCCAGCAGTTACAGGCCCATCACCGGGGAGCTGTTTTTT.

This sequence joins TRBV15 and TRBJ2-3, with D perhaps matching TRBD2 (5 bases). V lost 0 bases and J lost 0, with 13 bases in between. Germline V gives CDR1 LNHNV, CDR2 YYDKDF (reference sequence). The CDR3 has 17 residues. CDR3: CATSRERGPTSTDTQYF. CDR3 sequence (DNA): TGTGCCACCAGCAGAGAGCGAGGGCCGACTAGCACAGATACGCAGTATTTT.

The chain has TRBV9 and TRBJ1-3; D possibly corresponds to TRBD1 (6 bases). CDR1 SGDLS and CDR2 YYNGEE come from the germline V gene. V was pared by 4 bases and J by 2 bases, with 16 bases between. CDR3 length equals 16 residues. Here the CDR3 reads CASSSEEGGTGNTIYF. In DNA, the CDR3 is TGTGCCAGCAGCTCGGAGGAGGGGGGAACTGGAAACACCATATATTTT.

The chain carries TRBV5-1 and TRBJ1-1; 9 bases agree with TRBD1. The CDR3 loop spans 17 amino acids. Unmatched junction bases numbered 18, after V lost 7 bases and J lost 5 bases. Per germline, CDR1 SGHRS and CDR2 YFSETQ. The CDR3 region is CASGGGENRGRRTEAFF. The CDR3 DNA follows: TGCGCCAGCGGGGGCGGGGAAAACAGGGGGCGCCGGACTGAAGCTTTCTTT.

The chain carries TRBV28 and TRBJ2-5, with D maybe TRBD1 (6 bases). Gene TRBJ2-7 matches the end of the DNA better, so the J call may be wrong. Germline values: CDR1 MDHEN, CDR2 SYDVKM. This CDR3 is 14 amino acids long. The CDR3 DNA is TGTGCCAGCAGACGGGCGGACAGCTCCTACGAGCAGTACTTC. Its translation: CASRRADSSYEQYF.

This clone has more than one count but fewer than ten. The J gene is TRBJ2-2, the V gene TRBV27; no clear D. The CDR3 runs to 13 residues. Trimming removed 2 bases at V and 7 bases at J, with 8 bases between. CDR1 is MNHEY, CDR2 SMNVEV, per germline (reference sequence). The CDR3 loop reads CASSLRRGGELFF. As DNA, the CDR3 is TGTGCCAGCAGTTTACGTCGTGGCGGGGAGCTGTTTTTT.

J is TRBJ2-3 and V is TRBV10-1; 8 bases align to TRBD2. V lost 2 bases and J lost 0; bases outside the gene matches: 10. This CDR3 has 18 residues. Germline V gene lookup returns CDR1 WNHNN and CDR2 SYGVQD (reference sequence). CDR3: CASSERGTSGSSTDTQYF. CDR3 bases: TGCGCCAGCAGTGAGCGAGGCACTAGCGGTTCTAGCACAGATACGCAGTATTTT.

This clone was seen just once. The chain recombines TRBV11-1 with TRBJ1-1; no definite D call. V was pared by 2 bases and J by 2 bases, with 6 bases between. CDR1 and CDR2 from the germline V gene are SGHAT and FQDESV (reference sequence). CDR3 size: 13 residues. CDR3 loop: CASSLYLNTEAFF. The CDR3 DNA reads as TGTGCCAGCAGCTTATACCTTAACACTGAAGCTTTCTTT.

This clone was detected only a few times. This sample includes further DNA sequences coding for the same CDR3. The chain is built from TRBV29-1 and TRBJ1-3, with 8 bases fitting TRBD1. V shed 4 bases and J 0 bases; nucleotides not matched to a gene: 2. The CDR3 sequence is 14 residues long. Per the germline V gene, CDR1 is SQVTM and CDR2 is ANQGSEA. This CDR3 reads CSVGDRYSGNTIYF. CDR3 nucleotide sequence: TGCAGCGTTGGGGACAGGTACTCTGGAAACACCATATATTTT. The whole variable domain, filled in from reference TRBV29-1 and TRBJ1-3, reads SAVISQKPSRDICQRGTSLTIQCQVDSQVTMMFWYRQQPGQSLTLIATANQGSEATYESGFVIDKFPISRPNLTFSTLTVSNMSPEDSSIYLCSVGDRYSGNTIYFGEGSWLTVV.

V is TRBV14 and J is TRBJ2-2; D call uncertain. Trimming left V 4 bases short and J 3 bases short, with 6 bases between. The CDR3 contains 13 residues. Germline V gene data show CDR1 as SGHDN and CDR2 as FVKESK. The CDR3 spells CASSLLDTGELFF. DNA for the CDR3: TGTGCCAGCAGCCTCCTGGACACCGGGGAGCTGTTTTTT.

The rearrangement uses TRBV4-1 and TRBJ2-7, with D unresolved. Germline V gene data show CDR1 as MGHRA and CDR2 as YSYEKL. Trimming cost V 3 bases and J 3 bases, with 12 bases left between them. The CDR3 covers 14 residues. Written as DNA, the CDR3 is TGCGCCAGCAGCCATGTTTCTAGGAGCTACGAGCAGTACTTC. Residues: CASSHVSRSYEQYF.

J is TRBJ2-5 and V is TRBV9, with TRBD2 matching 10 bases. CDR3 size: 19 residues. Germline trimming cut 0 bases from V and 5 bases from J; bases unmatched to any gene: 16. The germline V gene has CDR1 SGDLS and CDR2 YYNGEE. Written as DNA, the CDR3 is TGTGCCAGCAGCGTAGTTAGGTCTAGCGGGGGTCCGGTGAGGGAGACCCAGTACTTC. This gives the protein CASSVVRSSGGPVRETQYF. The full variable domain, with the rest looked up from reference TRBV9 and TRBJ2-5, is DSGVTQTPKHLITATGQRVTLRCSPRSGDLSVYWYQQSLDQGLQFLIQYYNGEERAKGNILERFSAQQFPDLHSELNLSSLELGDSALYFCASSVVRSSGGPVRETQYFGPGTRLLVL.

This chain uses TRBV7-9 with TRBJ1-1; tentative D call: TRBD1 (5 bases). V lost 1 base and J lost 1, with 10 bases in between. The CDR3 is 15 amino acids. Germline lookup yields CDR1 SEHNR and CDR2 FQNEAQ (reference sequence). CDR3 DNA sequence: TGTGCCAGCAGCTTAGAGGGGTTGGGGAACACTGAAGCTTTCTTT. Translated, it gives CASSLEGLGNTEAFF.